This T cell receptor (beta chain) stems from a study of siplizumab effects on memory and regulatory T cells. Clones were sequenced by immunoSEQ multiplex PCR, and TCRdb holds only the in-frame ones, with some missing. This table has 100,000 to 120,000 clones, 92% appearing once. Trimming cost V 5 bases and J 4 bases, with 8 bases left between them. CDR3 length: 13 amino acids. Germline V gives CDR1 LNHDA, CDR2 SQIVND (reference sequence). The source of this sequence is a human donor in good health. The V gene is TRBV19, the J gene TRBJ1-4; no reliable D call. The sequenced material came from CD4+ T cells sorted from blood. In DNA form, the CDR3 reads TGTGCCAGTAGTCTGCAGCTTAATGAAAAACTGTTTTTT. Its protein product is CASSLQLNEKLFF.